The table lists the clone carrying this TCR beta chain with a few counts. The study ran its PCR with 60 Vbeta and 13 Jbeta primers. The protocol was immunoSEQ multiplex PCR, while the TCRdb copy is restricted to in-frame clones and leaves out a portion. The sample includes hundreds of thousands of clones, roughly 79% seen only once; the top ten take 1.5% to 2%. This specimen belongs to a study of cytomegalovirus exposure and HLA in healthy donors. V was pared by 3 bases and J by 5 bases, with 11 bases of the junction left unmatched. Germline-derived CDR1 and CDR2 are SGDLS and YYNGEE. CDR3 length equals 17 residues.

The source of this sequence is a male donor in good health and CMV-seronegative. V and J are TRBV9 and TRBJ2-2, with 9 nucleotides matching TRBD1. The source material was PBMCs. The CDR3 reads CASSATSQGAGTGELFF. The DNA of the CDR3 is TGTGCCAGCAGCGCCACCTCACAGGGGGCTGGTACCGGGGAGCTGTTTTTT.